This paragraph covers one TCR beta chain sequence. This sample was taken from a study of control samples from healthy donors and cancer patients. The ends were cut back, 1 base at V and 1 base at J, with 8 bases in the middle. CDR1 and CDR2 (germline): SGHTA, FQGNSA. CDR3 size: 14 residues. The table came from immunoSEQ multiplex PCR; TCRdb's copy has only in-frame clones and leaves some out. In the table there are just under 80,000 clones, roughly 89% of which are singletons. V usage is TRBV7-2 and J usage is TRBJ2-7; weak D call: TRBD1 (5 bases). The origin of this receptor is an older woman with head and neck cancer. Source material: PBMCs. CDR3 region: CASSLVGASYEQYF. The CDR3 nucleotides are TGTGCCAGCAGCTTAGTTGGGGCATCCTACGAGCAGTACTTC.